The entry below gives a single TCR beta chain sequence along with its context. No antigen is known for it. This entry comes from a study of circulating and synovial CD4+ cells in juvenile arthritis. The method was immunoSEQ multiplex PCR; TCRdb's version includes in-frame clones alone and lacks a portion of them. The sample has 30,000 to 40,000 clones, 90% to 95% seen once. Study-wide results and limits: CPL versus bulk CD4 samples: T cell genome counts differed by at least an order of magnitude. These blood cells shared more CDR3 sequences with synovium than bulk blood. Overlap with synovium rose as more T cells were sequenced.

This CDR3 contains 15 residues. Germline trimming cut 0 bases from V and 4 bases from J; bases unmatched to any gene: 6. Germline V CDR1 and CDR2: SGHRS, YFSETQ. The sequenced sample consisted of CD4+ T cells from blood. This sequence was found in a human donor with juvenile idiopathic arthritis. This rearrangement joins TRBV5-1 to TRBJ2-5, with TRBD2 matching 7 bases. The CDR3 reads CASSLGGDYTETQYF. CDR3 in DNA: TGCGCCAGCAGCTTGGGGGGGGACTACACAGAGACCCAGTACTTC.